These 30 T cell receptor beta chains originate from one sample sequenced in a study of blood T cell repertoires in COVID-19. Data came from immunoSEQ multiplex PCR; TCRdb stores just in-frame clones and leaves some out. The sample records over 300,000 clones, roughly 90% being singletons. Material: peripheral blood. These receptors were obtained from a young man who had recovered from COVID-19.

V and J are TRBV19 and TRBJ2-3; a weak D match, TRBD2 (6 bases). The germline V gene encodes CDR1 LNHDA and CDR2 SQIVND (reference sequence). V gave up 5 bases and J gave up 4 bases, with 10 bases separating them. The CDR3 consists of 13 residues. CDR3 sequence reads: CASSWRESDTQYF. CDR3 DNA sequence: TGTGCCAGTAGTTGGAGGGAGTCAGATACGCAGTATTTT.

This sequence joins TRBV2 and TRBJ1-4, with D tentatively TRBD1 (5 bases). The V gene lost 7 bases and the J gene lost 6 bases, with 30 bases spanning the gap. Germline CDR1 is SNHLY and CDR2 is FYNNEI. The CDR3 length is 19 residues. The CDR3 is CASTPGGSMGFVEDEKLFF. CDR3 bases: TGTGCCAGCACTCCCGGGGGTTCGATGGGGTTCGTGGAGGATGAAAAACTGTTTTTT.

The chain uses TRBV7-8 and TRBJ1-1, with TRBD1 as a possible D gene (5 bases). The ends were cut back, 1 base at V and 4 bases at J, with 10 bases in the middle. The CDR3 consists of 14 residues. Germline V CDR1 and CDR2: SGHVS, FQNEAQ. CDR3 region: CASSLEAGFTEAFF. CDR3 DNA: TGTGCCAGCAGCTTAGAGGCAGGGTTCACTGAAGCTTTCTTT.

V and J are TRBV2 and TRBJ1-4, with 12 bases aligning to TRBD1. V gave up 4 bases and J gave up 12 bases; unmatched junction bases: 9. This CDR3 contains 15 residues. Germline loops: CDR1 SNHLY, CDR2 FYNNEI. In DNA form, the CDR3 reads TGTGCCAGCAGTGTAAGTGGGACAGGGGGCGAAGAACTGTTTTTT. As protein: CASSVSGTGGEELFF.

This chain links TRBV3-1 (or the pseudogene TRBV3-2) with TRBJ1-2; 7 nucleotides align to TRBD1. Losses at the gene ends were 6 bases for V and 3 bases for J; bases not matched to a gene: 7. This CDR3 is 14 amino acids long. Germline CDR1 LGHDT, CDR2 YNNKEL (reference sequence). The CDR3 is CASRRQGSDYGYTF. CDR3 bases: TGTGCCAGCAGGCGACAGGGTTCCGACTATGGCTACACCTTC.

The rearrangement joins TRBV7-9 to TRBJ2-7, with 8 nucleotides matching TRBD1. With 7 bases clipped from V and 1 base from J, the junction kept 3 bases outside the gene matches. This CDR3 contains 13 residues. Per germline, CDR1 SEHNR and CDR2 FQNEAQ (reference sequence). The CDR3 DNA reads as TGTGCCAGCAACCAGGGGGCTTCCTACGAGCAGTACTTC. Its translation is CASNQGASYEQYF.

The chain couples TRBV7-2 to TRBJ2-7; a weak D match, TRBD1 (5 bases). This CDR3 spans 15 amino acids. V lost 1 base to trimming and J lost 12 bases, with 22 bases between them. Germline loops: CDR1 SGHTA, CDR2 FQGNSA. The CDR3 spells CASSLVVSTDLPPYF. The CDR3 bases are TGTGCCAGCAGCTTAGTTGTATCGACAGACCTTCCGCCGTACTTC.

As concerns this clone: At one end, the junction sequence differs from germline, possibly due to a read error. This chain connects TRBV12-3 or TRBV12-4 to TRBJ1-2; D gene unclear. The CDR3 runs to 9 residues. The CDR3 DNA follows: TGTGCCAGCCGAGAACCACTCGCCTTC. It translates to CASREPLAF.

The chain combines TRBV10-3 with TRBJ2-2; 8 bases align to TRBD2. CDR1 is ENHRY and CDR2 is SYGVKD in the germline V gene. The V gene end was trimmed by 11 bases and the J gene end by 3 bases; junction bases not matched to a gene: 8. CDR3 length: 14 amino acids. For the CDR3, the DNA is TGTGCCGCGGGGGGCACAAGGGACACCGGGGAGCTGTTTTTT. Protein: CAAGGTRDTGELFF.

The genes are TRBV4-3 and TRBJ2-2, with D tentatively TRBD2 (5 bases). Germline CDR1 reads LGHNA; CDR2 reads YSLEER. The ends were cut back, 0 bases at V and 1 base at J, with 12 bases in the middle. The CDR3 extends over 17 amino acids. CDR3 nucleotides: TGCGCCAGCAGCCAAGATCGGAGGACTGTGAACACCGGGGAGCTGTTTTTT. Residues: CASSQDRRTVNTGELFF.

The chain carries TRBV7-2 and TRBJ2-3, with 12 bases lining up with TRBD2. Germline CDR1 reads SGHTA; CDR2 reads FQGNSA. J gave up 2 bases and V 6 bases, and 6 bases lay outside the gene matches. This CDR3 has 16 amino acids. The CDR3 coding sequence is TGTGCCAGCAGTATTCGACTAGCGGGGGACACAGATACGCAGTATTTT. Its translation is CASSIRLAGDTDTQYF.

The rearrangement links TRBV9 to TRBJ2-1; TRBD2 aligns across 7 bases. The CDR3 loop spans 16 amino acids. Germline CDR1 is SGDLS and CDR2 is YYNGEE. V shed 0 bases, J shed 4 bases, and the junction held 7 bases outside the gene matches. CDR3 in DNA: TGTGCCAGCAGCGTAGTTGGGTTAGCGGGTTACAATGAGCAGTTCTTC. Translated: CASSVVGLAGYNEQFF. Supplemented by reference TRBV9 and TRBJ2-1, the full variable domain reads DSGVTQTPKHLITATGQRVTLRCSPRSGDLSVYWYQQSLDQGLQFLIQYYNGEERAKGNILERFSAQQFPDLHSELNLSSLELGDSALYFCASSVVGLAGYNEQFFGPGTRLTVL.

CDR3 bases: TGTGCCAGCAGTGAGGACCCCAGGGGTAATGAGCAGTTCTTC. Translated, it gives CASSEDPRGNEQFF. The chain links TRBV6-1 to TRBJ2-1; the D gene is possibly TRBD1 (6 bases). The length of the CDR3 is 14 residues. CDR1 is MNHNS, CDR2 SASEGT, per germline. Trimming removed 3 bases from V and 7 bases from J, with 13 bases in between.

The chain uses TRBV6-6 and TRBJ2-7; 7 bases are a match to TRBD1. Germline V gene lookup returns CDR1 MNHNY and CDR2 SVGAGI (reference sequence). The J segment lost 7 bases and the V segment lost 2 bases, leaving 11 bases of the junction unmatched. CDR3 length: 15 residues. For the CDR3, the DNA is TGTGCCAGCAGTTACGGCAATACAGGGGCTGGGGAGCAGTACTTC. Translation gives CASSYGNTGAGEQYF.

This chain connects TRBV10-3 to TRBJ2-1, with 8 positions matching TRBD1. This CDR3 has 14 amino acids. V gave up 6 bases and J gave up 11 bases; unmatched junction bases: 12. CDR1 and CDR2 (germline): ENHRY, SYGVKD. The CDR3 coding sequence is TGTGCCATCAGAGGAGGACAGGGAAGCGTTCAGCAGTTCTTC. Translation: CAIRGGQGSVQQFF.

The genes are TRBV19 and TRBJ1-6, with unresolved D. V was trimmed by 3 bases and J by 9 bases, leaving 15 bases between them. This CDR3 has 15 amino acids. Germline V lookup: CDR1 LNHDA, CDR2 SQIVND (reference sequence). The CDR3 loop reads CASSIAVRGSSPLHF. Written as DNA, the CDR3 is TGTGCCAGTAGTATTGCGGTGAGAGGGAGTTCACCCCTCCACTTT.

The chain carries TRBV6-6 and TRBJ1-5; 7 bases are shared with TRBD1. After removal of 5 bases from V and 1 base from J, the junction contained 2 bases not matched to a gene. This CDR3 contains 14 residues. Germline CDR1 MNHNY, CDR2 SVGAGI (reference sequence). The CDR3 protein is CASSRGQSNQPQHF. CDR3 DNA: TGTGCCAGCAGTCGGGGACAGAGCAATCAGCCCCAGCATTTT.

The rearrangement links TRBV9 to TRBJ2-3; TRBD2 agrees at 10 bases. CDR1 and CDR2 from the germline V gene are SGDLS and YYNGEE. The ends lost 4 bases at V and 0 bases at J; junction bases unmatched: 5. The CDR3 extends over 16 amino acids. The CDR3 DNA reads as TGTGCCAGCAGCCTAATAGCGGGGGGCAGCACAGATACGCAGTATTTT. Protein product: CASSLIAGGSTDTQYF.

This rearrangement joins TRBV6-2 or TRBV6-3 to TRBJ2-5; tentatively, D is TRBD1 (6 bases). In germline, CDR1 is MNHEY, CDR2 SVGEGT. There are 14 residues in the CDR3. The V end lost 5 bases, the J end lost 7 bases, and 17 bases lay between the germline ends. The DNA for the CDR3 is TGTGCCAGCAGTGAGCATGACAGCAGGGGGACCCAGTACTTC. Its protein is CASSEHDSRGTQYF.

This clone was observed once. The chain carries TRBV6-6 and TRBJ1-5, with 7 nucleotides matching TRBD1. The CDR3 is 13 residues long. Germline trimming cut 5 bases from V and 4 bases from J; bases unmatched to any gene: 2. Germline V gene lookup returns CDR1 MNHNY and CDR2 SVGAGI (reference sequence). Here the CDR3 reads CASSTGQNQPQHF. In DNA, the CDR3 is TGTGCCAGCAGTACGGGACAGAATCAGCCCCAGCATTTT.

The chain is built from TRBV27 and TRBJ1-5; 7 positions agree with TRBD1. Trimming cost V 4 bases and J 5 bases; bases outside gene matches: 8. The CDR3 runs to 15 residues. Looked up from germline, CDR1 is MNHEY and CDR2 is SMNVEV (reference sequence). This CDR3 reads CASSSTGVGDQPQHF. For the CDR3, the DNA is TGTGCCAGCAGTTCCACAGGGGTGGGGGATCAGCCCCAGCATTTT.

The table lists this clone with a count of one. The rearrangement joins TRBV9 to TRBJ2-2, with 10 bases lining up with TRBD1. The V segment lost 3 bases and the J segment 6 bases; nucleotides outside the gene matches: 11. This CDR3 is built from 17 residues. Germline loops: CDR1 SGDLS, CDR2 YYNGEE. The CDR3 region is CASSGTTDRGQPGELFF. CDR3 coding DNA: TGTGCCAGCAGCGGAACGACCGACAGGGGGCAACCCGGGGAGCTGTTTTTT.

The chain uses TRBV6-5 and TRBJ2-7; 13 bases are a match to TRBD2. The V segment lost 6 bases and the J segment 2 bases; nucleotides outside the gene matches: 4. CDR1 is MNHEY and CDR2 is SVGAGI in the germline V gene. The CDR3 sequence is 15 residues long. The CDR3 DNA sequence: TGTGCCAGCAGCCAGACTAGCGGGGGGACCTACGAGCAGTACTTC. As protein: CASSQTSGGTYEQYF.

This chain connects TRBV9 to TRBJ1-6; D is unclear. The V gene lost 4 bases and the J gene lost 4 bases, with 15 bases spanning the gap. This CDR3 spans 16 amino acids. CDR1 and CDR2 (germline): SGDLS, YYNGEE. The CDR3 loop reads CASSPRIESYNSPLHF. Written as DNA, the CDR3 is TGTGCCAGCAGCCCTCGTATAGAATCTTATAATTCACCCCTCCACTTT.

V and J are TRBV7-3 and TRBJ2-7; D might be TRBD2 (6 bases). The CDR3 is made up of 14 amino acids. Trimming left V 5 bases short and J 3 bases short, with 14 bases between. Looked up from germline, CDR1 is SGHTA and CDR2 is FQGTGA. CDR3 sequence: CASSLTPTSYEQYF. The CDR3 nucleotides are TGTGCCAGCAGCCTCACCCCGACTAGCTACGAGCAGTACTTC.

The rearrangement joins TRBV5-1 to TRBJ1-1; D is uncertain. Germline CDR1 reads SGHRS; CDR2 reads YFSETQ. The CDR3 covers 14 residues. Trimming stripped 0 bases from V and 0 bases from J, with 6 bases between. CDR3 DNA sequence: TGCGCCAGCAGCTTGGGGGCGCTGAACACTGAAGCTTTCTTT. This encodes CASSLGALNTEAFF.

V is TRBV7-2 and J is TRBJ1-5; possible D gene TRBD1, 5 bases. The CDR3 has 14 amino acids. V lost 4 bases, J lost 7 bases, and 14 bases lay in between. The germline V gene encodes CDR1 SGHTA and CDR2 FQGNSA. CDR3: CASSSSRGGQPQHF. The CDR3 region has the DNA TGTGCCAGCAGCTCGTCGAGGGGAGGCCAGCCCCAGCATTTT.

V is TRBV29-1 and J is TRBJ2-2; 8 bases agree with TRBD1. The length of the CDR3 is 14 residues. CDR1 is SQVTM and CDR2 is ANQGSEA in the germline V gene. With 5 bases clipped from V and 7 bases from J, the junction kept 9 bases outside the gene matches. The CDR3 protein is CSVPRQGFDGELFF. Written as DNA, the CDR3 is TGCAGCGTTCCCCGACAGGGGTTCGACGGGGAGCTGTTTTTT.

This chain links TRBV7-3 with TRBJ2-5; 14 bases agree with TRBD2. J was trimmed by 4 bases and V by 1 base; bases with no gene match: 8. Germline CDR1 reads SGHTA; CDR2 reads FQGTGA. The CDR3 runs to 18 residues. The CDR3 nucleotides read TGTGCCAGCAGCTTAAAGACTAGCGGGGGGGTAGCGAGAGAGACCCAGTACTTC. It translates to CASSLKTSGGVARETQYF.

The chain carries TRBV9 and TRBJ1-2; a possible D gene is TRBD1 (6 bases). Trimming took off 3 bases at V and 0 bases at J, with 9 bases between the two ends. The CDR3 consists of 14 residues. Germline V gene lookup returns CDR1 SGDLS and CDR2 YYNGEE. CDR3 sequence: CASSGQGTNYGYTF. The CDR3 coding sequence is TGTGCCAGCAGCGGGCAGGGGACTAACTATGGCTACACCTTC.